The subject of this entry is one T cell receptor beta chain. Its antigen is unidentified. Deletions cut 0 bases from V and 0 bases from J, with 7 bases between. CDR3 length: 15 amino acids. Germline-derived CDR1 and CDR2 are SEHNR and FQNEAQ (reference sequence). Library preparation for TCR beta used quantitative 5'-RACE with molecular barcodes. TCRdb reanalysed the 5' RACE reads using MiXCR and keeps one entry per CDR3 protein. The table lists 45,000 to 60,000 distinct CDR3 sequences, approximately 7% of them singletons. These data belong to a study of CD8 T cells in ankylosing spondylitis. Study-level points and caveats: Enrichment of disease-linked clones was reportedly significant in matched ankylosing spondylitis synovial fluid. Previous work reported some of these motif variants in the synovial fluid and blood of reactive arthritis.

Sequenced input: blood, either unsorted or a sorted T cell fraction (not recorded which). The chain has TRBV7-9 and TRBJ2-3; D not resolved. The clonotype comes from a female donor with ankylosing spondylitis or in good health (not recorded which). As DNA, the CDR3 is TGTGCCAGCAGCTTAGCTGCTATTAGCACAGATACGCAGTATTTT. Its protein is CASSLAAISTDTQYF.